This entry concerns a single T cell receptor beta chain. Its antigen remains unidentified. Repertoires were generated with immunoSEQ multiplex PCR, while TCRdb's copy carries only in-frame clones and drops some. The data show about 18,000 clones, approximately 78% seen once. This entry is derived from a study of OX40 agonist ivuxolimab in advanced cancers. Sampled blood was obtained at baseline, cycle 4 day 1, and cycle 7 day 1. Study conclusions and caveats: Researchers report that CD8+ T cells had, on average, more expanded clones than CD4+. Dose levels from 0.1 to 3.0 mg/kg saw CD4+ and CD8+ blood T cells expand clonally by week 6. Low normalized T-cell clonal expansion was additionally recorded for some nonresponders.

The sequencing here drew on CD4+ or CD8+ T cells sorted from blood, taken in a trial of the OX40 agonist ivuxolimab. The TCR originated in an adult with an advanced solid tumor such as melanoma, head and neck, liver or kidney cancer.

For the CDR3, the DNA is TGTGCCTCCCGACACGGGACAGTGAACACCGGGGAGCTGTTTTTT. As protein: CASRHGTVNTGELFF. This chain joins TRBV19 and TRBJ2-2, with 7 bases fitting TRBD1. Germline CDR1 reads LNHDA; CDR2 reads SQIVND (reference sequence). The ends lost 11 bases at V and 1 base at J; junction bases unmatched: 10. This CDR3 comprises 15 residues.